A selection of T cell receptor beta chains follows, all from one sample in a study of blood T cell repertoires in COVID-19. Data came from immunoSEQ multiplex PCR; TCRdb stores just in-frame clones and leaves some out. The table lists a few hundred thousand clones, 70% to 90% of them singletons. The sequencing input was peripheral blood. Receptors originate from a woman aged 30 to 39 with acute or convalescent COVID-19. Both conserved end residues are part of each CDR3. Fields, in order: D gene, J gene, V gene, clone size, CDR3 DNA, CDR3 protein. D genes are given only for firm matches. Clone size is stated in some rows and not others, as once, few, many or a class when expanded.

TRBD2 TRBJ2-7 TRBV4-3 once TGCGCCAGCAGCCAAGACTTCACCGGGACTAGCTACGAGCAGTACTTC CASSQDFTGTSYEQYF
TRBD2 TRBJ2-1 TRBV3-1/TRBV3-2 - TGTGCCAGCAACCGTGGCGGGAGGGGTATAGATGAGCAGTTCTTC CASNRGGRGIDEQFF
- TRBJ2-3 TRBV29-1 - TGCAGCGTCCCCAGCGGCACAGATACGCAGTATTTT CSVPSGTDTQYF
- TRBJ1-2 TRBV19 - TGTGCCAGTAGTATAGCCCACGCAGGGAGGGCAGCCAACTATGGCTACACCTTC CASSIAHAGRAANYGYTF
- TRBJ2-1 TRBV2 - TGTGCCACCCCCGAGAGAGACAATGAGCAGTTCTTC CATPERDNEQFF
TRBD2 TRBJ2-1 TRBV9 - TGTGCCAGCAGCACTAGCGGGAGGGAAAGTAATGAGCAGTTCTTC CASSTSGRESNEQFF
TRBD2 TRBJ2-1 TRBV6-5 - TGTGCCAGCAGTTCGACTAGCGGACCCTACAATGAGCAGTTCTTC CASSSTSGPYNEQFF
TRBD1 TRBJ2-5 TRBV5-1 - TGCGCCAGCAGGGCCGGGACAGAAGAGACCCAGTACTTC CASRAGTEETQYF
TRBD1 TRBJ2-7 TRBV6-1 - TGTGCCACCCTAGGATGGGGACAGGGGGCTTACGAGCAGTACTTC CATLGWGQGAYEQYF
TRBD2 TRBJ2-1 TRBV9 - TGTGCCAGCAGCGTAGTAGGCCAGGGACTAGCGGGAGTGGTCAATGAGCAGTTCTTC CASSVVGQGLAGVVNEQFF
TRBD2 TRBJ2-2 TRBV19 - TGTGCCAGTAGTATTGGTCTAGCGGGAGCCCCCACCGGGGAGCTGTTTTTT CASSIGLAGAPTGELFF
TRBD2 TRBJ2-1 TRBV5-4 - TGTGCCAGCAGCACCGGGACTAGCGGTTACAATGAGCAGTTCTTC CASSTGTSGYNEQFF
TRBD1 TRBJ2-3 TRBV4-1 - TGCGCCAGCAGCCTGCACGGACAGGTCCTGGGAGATACGCAGTATTTT CASSLHGQVLGDTQYF
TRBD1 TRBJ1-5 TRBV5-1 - TGCGCCAGCAGCTCACAGGGGGATCAGCCCCAGCATTTT CASSSQGDQPQHF
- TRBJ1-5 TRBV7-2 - TGTGCCAGCAGCCGGGGAGGGAGCGATCAGCCCCAGCATTTT CASSRGGSDQPQHF
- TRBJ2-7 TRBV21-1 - TGTGCCAGCAGCAAAAACGTACAGCGGGGTTCCTACGAGCAGTACTTC CASSKNVQRGSYEQYF
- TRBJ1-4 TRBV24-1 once TGTGCCACCAGTGGAGGCCCCGGTGAAAAACTGTTTTTT CATSGGPGEKLFF
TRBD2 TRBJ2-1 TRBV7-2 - TGTGCCAGCAGCTTAGTTCTAGGGACTAGATCCTACAATGAGCAGTTCTTC CASSLVLGTRSYNEQFF
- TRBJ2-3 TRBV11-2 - TGTGCCAGCAGCGTCAACACAGATACGCAGTATTTT CASSVNTDTQYF
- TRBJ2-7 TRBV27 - TGTGCCAGCAGGGGGGGAGTTATGTCCTACGAGCAGTACTTC CASRGGVMSYEQYF
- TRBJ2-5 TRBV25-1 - TGTGCCAGCAGTGAATCAGGGTCTTCTCTGGGCCAAGAGACCCAGTACTTC CASSESGSSLGQETQYF
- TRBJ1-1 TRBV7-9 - TGTGCCAGCGAGCTTATAGCGGGGGCTGAAGCTTTCTTT CASELIAGAEAFF
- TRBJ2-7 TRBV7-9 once TGTGCCAGCAGCTTATTTCGTAACGAGCAGTACTTC CASSLFRNEQYF
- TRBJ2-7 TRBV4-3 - TGCGCCAGCAGCCAAGACCCAGCCGGAGGGTTCTACGAGCAGTACTTC CASSQDPAGGFYEQYF
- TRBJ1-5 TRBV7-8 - TGTGCCAGCAGCTTCCTCCAGGGTGAAAGCAATCAGCCCCAGCATTTT CASSFLQGESNQPQHF